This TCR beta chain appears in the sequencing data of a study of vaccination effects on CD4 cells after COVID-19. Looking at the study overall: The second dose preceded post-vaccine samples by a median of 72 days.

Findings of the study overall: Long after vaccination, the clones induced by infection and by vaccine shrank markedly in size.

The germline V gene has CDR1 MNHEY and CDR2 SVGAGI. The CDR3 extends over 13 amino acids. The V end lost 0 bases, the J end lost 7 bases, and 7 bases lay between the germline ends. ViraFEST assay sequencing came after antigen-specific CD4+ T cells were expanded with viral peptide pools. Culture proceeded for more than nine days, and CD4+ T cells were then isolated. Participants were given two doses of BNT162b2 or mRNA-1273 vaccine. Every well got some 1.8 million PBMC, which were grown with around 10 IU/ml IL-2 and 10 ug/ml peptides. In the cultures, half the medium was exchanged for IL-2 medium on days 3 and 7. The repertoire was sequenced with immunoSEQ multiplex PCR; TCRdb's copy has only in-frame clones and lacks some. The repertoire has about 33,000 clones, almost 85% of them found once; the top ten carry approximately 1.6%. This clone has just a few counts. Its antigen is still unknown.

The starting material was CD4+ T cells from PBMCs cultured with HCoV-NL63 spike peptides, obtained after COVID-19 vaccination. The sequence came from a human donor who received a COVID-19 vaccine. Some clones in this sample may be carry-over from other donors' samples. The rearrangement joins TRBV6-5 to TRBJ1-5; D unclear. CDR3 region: CASSYSTGQPQHF. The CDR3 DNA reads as TGTGCCAGCAGTTACTCTACGGGGCAGCCCCAGCATTTT.